Listed here is a single T cell receptor beta chain. The protocol was immunoSEQ multiplex PCR, while the TCRdb copy is restricted to in-frame clones and leaves out a portion. This sample has about 210,000 clones, with 80% to 90% found just once. V shed 1 base, J shed 5 bases, and the junction held 14 bases outside the gene matches. CDR3 size: 19 residues. Germline V gives CDR1 LGHDT, CDR2 YNNKEL (reference sequence). The data were taken from a study of blood T cell repertoires in COVID-19. The rearrangement links TRBV3-1 (or the pseudogene TRBV3-2) to TRBJ1-4; 9 bases match TRBD1. This clonotype was obtained from a woman in her thirties who had been exposed to COVID-19. The sample was PBMCs or T cells enriched from blood (not recorded which). As DNA, the CDR3 is TGTGCCAGCAGCCAAGCGACCGGGACAGGGATTATCCGAAATGAAAAACTGTTTTTT. Protein product: CASSQATGTGIIRNEKLFF.